These T cell receptor beta chains were read from a single sample in a study of shared T cell receptors in the human thymus. Produced via immunoSEQ multiplex PCR; TCRdb's table is partial and in-frame only. The repertoire holds hundreds of thousands of clones, about 89% seen once, with under 0.01% in the top ten. These same data were also listed under a study on human thymus T cells.

The sequenced sample was thymocytes. Receptor source: a boy in the first two years of life with a congenital heart defect. The CDR3 runs from the conserved cysteine through the conserved F or W. D genes are given only for firm matches. Some rows have no size entry. The others give once, few or many, or a class for an expanded clone.

D: -; J: TRBJ1-6; V: TRBV2; size: few; CDR3: CASSEYLGTNSPLHF; DNA: TGTGCCAGCAGTGAATATTTAGGGACTAATTCCCCCCTCCACTTT
D: TRBD1; J: TRBJ1-1; V: TRBV5-1; size: -; CDR3: CASSLGDRGFSEAFF; DNA: TGCGCCAGCAGCTTGGGGGACAGGGGGTTTAGTGAAGCTTTCTTT
D: -; J: TRBJ1-6; V: TRBV6-1; size: -; CDR3: CASSGFWLYNSPLHF; DNA: TGTGCCAGCTCAGGGTTTTGGCTATATAATTCACCCCTCCACTTT
D: -; J: TRBJ1-6; V: TRBV5-1; size: -; CDR3: CASSSETGDNSSLSNSPLHF; DNA: TGCGCCAGCAGCTCCGAAACAGGAGATAATTCGTCCCTTTCTAATTCACCCCTCCACTTT
D: -; J: TRBJ1-1; V: TRBV14; size: -; CDR3: CASSQDPLGTFGVLAFF; DNA: TGTGCCAGCAGCCAAGACCCCCTCGGGACTTTCGGGGTGCTGGCTTTCTTT
D: -; J: TRBJ1-5; V: TRBV4-3; size: -; CDR3: CASSQTGNGQPQHF; DNA: TGCGCCAGCAGCCAAACAGGGAATGGTCAGCCCCAGCATTTT
D: TRBD1; J: TRBJ1-1; V: TRBV30; size: -; CDR3: CAWSNPQGAAEAFF; DNA: TGTGCCTGGAGCAATCCACAGGGGGCTGCTGAAGCTTTCTTT
D: TRBD2; J: TRBJ2-7; V: TRBV11-2; size: -; CDR3: CASSSRGGEIYEQYF; DNA: TGTGCCAGCAGCTCTCGGGGGGGGGAGATATACGAGCAGTACTTC
D: TRBD1; J: TRBJ1-1; V: TRBV15; size: -; CDR3: CATSRVDRVATEAFF; DNA: TGTGCCACCAGCAGAGTCGACAGGGTGGCTACTGAAGCTTTCTTT
D: -; J: TRBJ1-2; V: TRBV28; size: once; CDR3: CASSLCVEGYGYTF; DNA: TGTGCCAGCAGTTTATGCGTCGAGGGCTATGGCTACACCTTC
D: TRBD1; J: TRBJ1-6; V: TRBV27; size: -; CDR3: CASSLVLPGQGSSPLHF; DNA: TGTGCCAGCAGTTTGGTATTGCCGGGACAGGGGAGTTCACCCCTCCACTTT
D: -; J: TRBJ1-2; V: TRBV28; size: -; CDR3: CASTTALNYGYTF; DNA: TGTGCCAGCACAACAGCTCTTAACTATGGCTACACCTTC
D: TRBD1; J: TRBJ1-1; V: TRBV6-5; size: -; CDR3: CASSTSQGVSEAFF; DNA: TGTGCCAGCAGTACCTCTCAGGGGGTCTCTGAAGCTTTCTTT
D: TRBD2; J: TRBJ2-3; V: TRBV28; size: few; CDR3: CASSLFLAGPFTDTQYF; DNA: TGTGCCAGCAGTTTATTCCTAGCGGGGCCTTTCACAGATACGCAGTATTTT
D: -; J: TRBJ1-2; V: TRBV6-1; size: -; CDR3: CASSGRQPGYTF; DNA: TGTGCCAGCAGTGGTCGACAGCCTGGCTACACCTTC
D: -; J: TRBJ2-1; V: TRBV2; size: -; CDR3: CASSLLSSYNEQFF; DNA: TGTGCCAGCAGCCTACTAAGCTCCTACAATGAGCAGTTCTTC
D: -; J: TRBJ2-1; V: TRBV15; size: -; CDR3: CATSRVSHYNEQFF; DNA: TGTGCCACCAGCAGAGTTTCCCACTACAATGAGCAGTTCTTC
D: TRBD2; J: TRBJ2-7; V: TRBV19; size: -; CDR3: CASSRGRGAYEQYF; DNA: TGTGCCAGTAGTAGGGGACGGGGGGCCTACGAGCAGTACTTC
D: TRBD2; J: TRBJ2-1; V: TRBV6-5; size: -; CDR3: CASSYSGLGYNEQFF; DNA: TGTGCCAGCAGTTACTCCGGACTAGGATACAATGAGCAGTTCTTC
D: -; J: TRBJ2-6; V: TRBV10-2; size: -; CDR3: CASSESRGSGANVLTF; DNA: TGCGCCAGCAGTGAGTCTCGGGGTTCCGGGGCCAACGTCCTGACTTTC
D: TRBD1; J: TRBJ2-1; V: TRBV30; size: -; CDR3: CAWTLIRTGAYNEQFF; DNA: TGTGCCTGGACTCTCATCCGGACAGGGGCATACAATGAGCAGTTCTTC
D: TRBD2; J: TRBJ2-5; V: TRBV2; size: few; CDR3: CASSGLAPETQYF; DNA: TGTGCCAGCAGTGGACTAGCCCCAGAGACCCAGTACTTC
D: -; J: TRBJ2-7; V: TRBV19; size: -; CDR3: CASSTHFRRDSYEQYF; DNA: TGTGCCAGTAGTACACACTTTAGACGGGACTCCTACGAGCAGTACTTC
D: -; J: TRBJ2-5; V: TRBV27; size: -; CDR3: CASSLARKETQYF; DNA: TGTGCCAGCAGTTTAGCCAGAAAAGAGACCCAGTACTTC
D: -; J: TRBJ2-7; V: TRBV5-4; size: once; CDR3: CASSVRASSYEQYF; DNA: TGTGCCAGCAGCGTCAGGGCAAGCTCCTACGAGCAGTACTTC
D: TRBD1; J: TRBJ2-7; V: TRBV5-1; size: -; CDR3: CASSPQQGAYEQYF; DNA: TGCGCCAGCAGCCCCCAACAGGGGGCCTACGAGCAGTACTTC
D: -; J: TRBJ1-1; V: TRBV5-1; size: few; CDR3: CASSHSWGRGNTEAFF; DNA: TGCGCCAGCAGCCACTCGTGGGGGCGCGGGAACACTGAAGCTTTCTTT
D: -; J: TRBJ2-7; V: TRBV27; size: -; CDR3: CASSPPPLERGYEQYF; DNA: TGTGCCAGCAGTCCACCCCCCCTAGAAAGGGGATACGAGCAGTACTTC